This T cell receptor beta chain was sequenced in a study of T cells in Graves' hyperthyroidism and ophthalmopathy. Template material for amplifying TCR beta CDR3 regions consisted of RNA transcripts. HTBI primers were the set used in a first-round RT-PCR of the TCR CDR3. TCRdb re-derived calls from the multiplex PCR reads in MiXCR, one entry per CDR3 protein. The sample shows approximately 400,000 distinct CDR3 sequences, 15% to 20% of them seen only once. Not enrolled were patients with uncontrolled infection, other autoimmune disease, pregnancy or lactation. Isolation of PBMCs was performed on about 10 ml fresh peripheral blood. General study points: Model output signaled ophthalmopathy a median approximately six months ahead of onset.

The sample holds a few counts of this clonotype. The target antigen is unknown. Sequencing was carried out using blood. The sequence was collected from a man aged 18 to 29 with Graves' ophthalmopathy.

CDR3 DNA sequence: TGTGCCAGTAGTTCGGACAGGTTCAAGGGCTATCAGCCCCAGCATTTT. It specifies CASSSDRFKGYQPQHF. The chain recombines TRBV19 with TRBJ1-5; 7 bases match TRBD1. V dropped 5 bases and J dropped 5; count of bases not matched to a gene: 12. The CDR3 spans 16 residues. CDR1 LNHDA and CDR2 SQIVND come from the germline V gene (reference sequence).